A single sample gave rise to the 12 T cell receptor beta chains below, sequenced in a study of cytomegalovirus exposure and HLA in healthy donors. The PCR made use of 60 Vbeta and 13 Jbeta primers. Sequenced by immunoSEQ multiplex PCR; TCRdb stores in-frame clones only, minus some. Here the sample table reports 65,000 to 85,000 clones. The sequenced sample was PBMCs. These receptor sequences come from an older woman in good health and CMV-seronegative.

The chain links TRBV11-2 to TRBJ1-2, with 7 bases matching TRBD1. The length of the CDR3 is 14 residues. V dropped 4 bases and J dropped 7; count of bases not matched to a gene: 9. Germline CDR1 reads SGHAT; CDR2 reads FQNNGV. The CDR3 region is CASSSRQGSGGYTF. The CDR3, as DNA: TGTGCCAGCAGCTCGCGACAGGGCTCTGGTGGCTACACCTTC. Looking up the rest from reference TRBV11-2 and TRBJ1-2 gives the full variable domain: EAGVAQSPRYKIIEKRQSVAFWCNPISGHATLYWYQQILGQGPKLLIQFQNNGVVDDSQLPKDRFSAERLKGVDSTLKIQPAKLEDSAVYLCASSSRQGSGGYTFGSGTRLTVV.

This rearrangement joins TRBV2 to TRBJ1-2, with unresolved D. The V and J ends lost 2 bases and 3 bases respectively, with 4 bases between them. The CDR3 covers 12 residues. The germline gives CDR1 SNHLY, CDR2 FYNNEI. CDR3 protein: CASSEFDYGYTF. In nucleotides, the CDR3 is TGTGCCAGCAGTGAATTCGACTATGGCTACACCTTC.

This sequence joins TRBV7-3 and TRBJ2-1, with a tentative D call TRBD1 (6 bases). Trimming cost V 5 bases and J 4 bases, with 15 bases left between them. This CDR3 has 15 amino acids. CDR1 and CDR2 (germline): SGHTA, FQGTGA. The CDR3: CASSPTGNSYNEQFF. In nucleotides, the CDR3 is TGTGCCAGCAGCCCAACAGGGAACTCTTACAATGAGCAGTTCTTC. Supplemented by reference TRBV7-3 and TRBJ2-1, the full variable domain reads GAGVSQTPSNKVTEKGKYVELRCDPISGHTALYWYRQSLGQGPEFLIYFQGTGAADDSGLPNDRFFAVRPEGSVSTLKIQRTERGDSAVYLCASSPTGNSYNEQFFGPGTRLTVL.

The chain links TRBV7-9 to TRBJ2-5, with 13 bases fitting TRBD2. The DNA end is more similar to TRBJ2-7, so the J call may be wrong. Germline V gene data show CDR1 as SEHNR and CDR2 as FQNEAQ (reference sequence). The CDR3 covers 16 residues. The CDR3 DNA reads as TGTGCCAGCAGCTTTGGACTAGCGGGAGCCTCCTACGAGCAGTACTTC. This encodes CASSFGLAGASYEQYF.

The rearrangement links TRBV5-1 to TRBJ2-5, with TRBD1 matching 7 bases. The CDR3 spans 14 residues. CDR1 SGHRS and CDR2 YFSETQ come from the germline V gene. V lost 4 bases, J lost 5 bases, and 8 bases stayed unmatched. The CDR3 region has the DNA TGCGCCAGCAGCCGATGGACAGGCGGTGAGACCCAGTACTTC. Its translation is CASSRWTGGETQYF.

The rearrangement uses TRBV10-3 and TRBJ1-5; 7 bases agree with TRBD1. The ends lost 10 bases at V and 0 bases at J; junction bases unmatched: 12. Germline lookup yields CDR1 ENHRY and CDR2 SYGVKD. CDR3 length: 16 residues. Here the CDR3 DNA reads TGTGCCACCGTGAGTTGGACAGGCGATAGCAATCAGCCCCAGCATTTT. Its protein is CATVSWTGDSNQPQHF.

The V and J genes are TRBV5-1 and TRBJ2-2; D is perhaps TRBD1 (6 bases). Per germline, CDR1 SGHRS and CDR2 YFSETQ. Deletions cut 3 bases from V and 2 bases from J, with 14 bases between. This CDR3 has 16 residues. CDR3 sequence: CASSSSTGTNTGELFF. CDR3 nucleotide sequence: TGCGCCAGCAGCTCCTCGACAGGCACAAACACCGGGGAGCTGTTTTTT.

This rearrangement joins TRBV27 to TRBJ1-1; 9 nucleotides agree with TRBD1. CDR3 size: 14 residues. V was clipped by 5 bases and J by 8 bases; unmatched bases: 9. In germline, CDR1 is MNHEY, CDR2 SMNVEV (reference sequence). CDR3 in amino acids: CASSIGQGSSEAFF. CDR3 bases: TGTGCCAGCAGTATCGGACAGGGGAGCTCCGAAGCTTTCTTT.

This CDR3 reads CASSQLVLTGGKRGEQYF. In DNA, the CDR3 is TGTGCCAGCAGCCAACTCGTTTTAACGGGAGGGAAAAGGGGCGAGCAGTACTTC. This rearrangement joins TRBV5-4 to TRBJ2-7, with 8 bases that match TRBD2. V trimming: 4 bases; J trimming: 6 bases; junction bases outside the gene matches: 21. The CDR3 length is 18 residues. Germline CDR1 reads SGHNT; CDR2 reads YYREEE (reference sequence).

The chain is built from TRBV27 and TRBJ2-7; D is undetermined. Looked up from germline, CDR1 is MNHEY and CDR2 is SMNVEV (reference sequence). The V end was cut by 5 bases, the J end by 6 bases, with 20 bases between. The length of the CDR3 is 15 residues. CDR3 coding DNA: TGTGCCAGCAGTCCGGTTGCTGGGCAAAACGGCGAGCAGTACTTC. Protein: CASSPVAGQNGEQYF.

The chain carries TRBV7-2 and TRBJ1-1; no reliable D call. Germline V gene data show CDR1 as SGHTA and CDR2 as FQGNSA. The CDR3 runs 14 residues. Trimming removed 4 bases from V and 1 base from J, with 10 bases in between. CDR3 in DNA: TGTGCCAGCAGCTGGTCGCAGGCGAACACTGAAGCTTTCTTT. Its protein is CASSWSQANTEAFF.

The chain couples TRBV7-2 to TRBJ2-5; TRBD1 matches at 10 bases. Germline trimming cut 3 bases from V and 0 bases from J; bases unmatched to any gene: 1. The CDR3 has 15 amino acids. CDR1 and CDR2 (germline): SGHTA, FQGNSA. In DNA form, the CDR3 reads TGTGCCAGCAGCTTGGGACAGGGGTACCAAGAGACCCAGTACTTC. This codes for CASSLGQGYQETQYF. The full variable domain, its missing parts supplied by reference TRBV7-2 and TRBJ2-5, is GAGVSQSPSNKVTEKGKDVELRCDPISGHTALYWYRQSLGQGLEFLIYFQGNSAPDKSGLPSDRFSAERTGGSVSTLTIQRTQQEDSAVYLCASSLGQGYQETQYFGPGTRLLVL.